These 32 T cell receptor beta chains share one sample of origin, sequenced in a study of CXCR3-negative and CXCR3-positive naive CD8 T cells. Study-wide results and caveats: CXCR3-positive naive cells had more hydrophobic TRB CDR3s than CXCR3-negative naive cells.

No antigen is known for these receptors. 5' RACE that incorporated UMI labels was used to prepare the TRB cDNA libraries. For each CDR3 protein, TCRdb gives one entry from its re-call of the 5' RACE reads, without DNA. The sample totals about 120,000 distinct CDR3 sequences. The sample comprised naive CXCR3+ CD8+ T cells from blood. Specified subset: CD45RO-CCR7+CD27+CD95- naive CD8+ T cells expressing CXCR3 (TNR3+). The receptors come from a human donor in good health. Some clones in this sample may be carry-over from other donors' samples.

The chain has TRBV6-5 and TRBJ1-1. The CDR3 spans 15 residues. Per germline, CDR1 MNHEY and CDR2 SVGAGI. CDR3 protein: CASSYEINGNTEAFF.

The chain uses TRBV12-3 or TRBV12-4 and TRBJ2-7; TCRdb's assignment of TRBD1 cannot be checked, as there is no DNA. This CDR3 comprises 14 residues. CDR3 loop: CASSLPGAPYEQYF.

The chain uses TRBV9 and TRBJ2-1. The CDR3 has 12 residues. CDR1 is SGDLS and CDR2 is YYNGEE in the germline V gene. The chain's CDR3 is CASSVTYNEQFF.

The chain links TRBV30 to TRBJ2-2. The CDR3 is 11 amino acids. From germline, CDR1 is GTSNPN and CDR2 SVGIG (reference sequence). The CDR3 here is CAFVLTGELFF.

The V and J genes are TRBV28 and TRBJ2-5; TCRdb indicates TRBD2, and absent DNA this call remains unverified. Germline loops: CDR1 MDHEN, CDR2 SYDVKM. The CDR3 totals 17 residues. CDR3: CASSGQGSGLGWETQYF. The full variable domain, with the rest looked up from reference TRBV28 and TRBJ2-5, is DVKVTQSSRYLVKRTGEKVFLECVQDMDHENMFWYRQDPGLGLRLIYFSYDVKMKEKGDIPEGYSVSREKKERFSLILESASTNQTSMYLCASSGQGSGLGWETQYFGPGTRLLVL.

The V call is TRBV29-1, the J call TRBJ2-2; lacking DNA, the TRBD1 call made by TCRdb goes unchecked. CDR3 length equals 16 residues. Germline V CDR1 and CDR2: SQVTM, ANQGSEA. The CDR3: CSAQAGQGPNTGELFF.

The V call is TRBV30, the J call TRBJ1-1. The CDR3 extends over 16 amino acids. Per germline, CDR1 GTSNPN and CDR2 SVGIG (reference sequence). The chain's CDR3 is CAWSHKGGPHLVEAFF.

V gene TRBV10-3 combines with J gene TRBJ1-3; TCRdb's D call of TRBD1 is untestable without DNA. Looked up from germline, CDR1 is ENHRY and CDR2 is SYGVKD. The CDR3 length is 14 residues. The CDR3 here is CAIRDPGIGNTIYF.

This chain joins TRBV7-9 and TRBJ2-7; with no DNA, the TCRdb D assignment of TRBD2 cannot be verified. From germline, CDR1 is SEHNR and CDR2 FQNEAQ (reference sequence). The CDR3 extends over 16 amino acids. The CDR3 is CASSSETSGAYYEQYF.

The chain links TRBV20-1 to TRBJ2-3; the TRBD2 assignment by TCRdb is unverifiable without DNA. This CDR3 has 15 residues. Per germline, CDR1 DFQATT and CDR2 SNEGSKA (reference sequence). CDR3 sequence: CSARGGAGVTDTQYF.

The chain is built from TRBV3-1 and TRBJ2-5. The CDR3 runs to 12 residues. CDR1 is LGHDT, CDR2 YNNKEL, per germline (reference sequence). The CDR3 here is CASRSPQRSQYF.

The V call is TRBV28, the J call TRBJ2-7; the D call from TCRdb, TRBD2, cannot be confirmed without DNA. Germline V lookup: CDR1 MDHEN, CDR2 SYDVKM. This CDR3 has 15 residues. The CDR3 sequence: CASSRLAGSSYEQYF.

The V and J genes are TRBV11-3 and TRBJ1-1. The CDR3 is 14 residues long. Germline V gives CDR1 SGHNT, CDR2 YENEEA. The CDR3 loop reads CASGQDGLNTEAFF.

This chain uses TRBV2 with TRBJ2-5; TCRdb indicates TRBD2, and absent DNA this call remains unverified. Germline values: CDR1 SNHLY, CDR2 FYNNEI. This CDR3 has 16 amino acids. The CDR3 region is CASSERGGSLQETQYF.

The CDR3 sequence: CASSQLGDRGSPLHF. The chain couples TRBV14 to TRBJ1-6; the TCRdb D gene call, TRBD1, has no DNA to confirm it. Germline CDR1 is SGHDN and CDR2 is FVKESK. The CDR3 is 15 residues long.

The chain carries TRBV27 and TRBJ1-1; TCRdb's D call of TRBD1 is untestable without DNA. This CDR3 has 13 residues. Germline V gene data show CDR1 as MNHEY and CDR2 as SMNVEV (reference sequence). CDR3: CASSWNQGTEAFF.

CDR3 region: CASNLQGLNTEAFF. The V gene is TRBV28, the J gene TRBJ1-1; the TRBD1 assignment by TCRdb is unverifiable without DNA. The length of the CDR3 is 14 residues. Germline CDR1 reads MDHEN; CDR2 reads SYDVKM.

The rearrangement links TRBV12-3 or TRBV12-4 to TRBJ2-3. The CDR3 covers 13 residues. The CDR3 spells CASSSVLTDTQYF.

The chain is built from TRBV29-1 and TRBJ2-7. CDR1 SQVTM and CDR2 ANQGSEA come from the germline V gene. The length of the CDR3 is 16 residues. The CDR3 loop reads CSVEGILGWPAYEQYF.

The J gene is TRBJ2-7, the V gene TRBV5-1. There are 14 residues in the CDR3. Germline-derived CDR1 and CDR2 are SGHRS and YFSETQ. CDR3 amino acids: CASSLAGYTYEQYF.

The chain combines TRBV15 with TRBJ2-7; TCRdb lists TRBD2, though no DNA is available to test this call. The germline CDR1 and CDR2 sequences are LNHNV and YYDKDF (reference sequence). The CDR3 is made up of 16 amino acids. The CDR3 spells CATSRDFRALKDEQYF.

This rearrangement joins TRBV20-1 to TRBJ2-4. The CDR3 loop spans 15 amino acids. Looked up from germline, CDR1 is DFQATT and CDR2 is SNEGSKA (reference sequence). The CDR3 loop is CSARESDSAKNIQYF.

V usage is TRBV7-7 and J usage is TRBJ2-2; the TRBD1 assignment by TCRdb is unverifiable without DNA. This CDR3 comprises 16 residues. Germline lookup yields CDR1 SSHAT and CDR2 FNYEAQ (reference sequence). The CDR3 loop reads CASSLGLDRAAGELFF.

V usage is TRBV4-2 and J usage is TRBJ2-7; TCRdb designates TRBD2, a call that cannot be tested without DNA. CDR1 is LGHNA, CDR2 YNFKEQ, per germline. The CDR3 consists of 14 residues. CDR3 region: CASSQDGAGREQYF.

V gene TRBV20-1 combines with J gene TRBJ2-7; TCRdb's D call of TRBD1 is untestable without DNA. Germline CDR1 and CDR2: DFQATT and SNEGSKA (reference sequence). The length of the CDR3 is 16 residues. The CDR3 is CSARGSGTQNSYEQYF.

The chain uses TRBV12-3 or TRBV12-4 and TRBJ2-2; TCRdb selects TRBD2, and the lack of DNA leaves this call unchecked. CDR3 length: 14 residues. Here the CDR3 reads CASSPRGDPAELFF.

The chain has TRBV5-1 and TRBJ2-1; TCRdb indicates TRBD1, and absent DNA this call remains unverified. The germline gives CDR1 SGHRS, CDR2 YFSETQ. The CDR3 is 16 amino acids. Here the CDR3 reads CASSFWVGGSYNEQFF.

This chain uses TRBV7-8 with TRBJ1-1. CDR3 length: 13 residues. Germline loops: CDR1 SGHVS, CDR2 FQNEAQ. This chain's CDR3 is CASSVYQNTEAFF.

The chain is built from TRBV11-2 and TRBJ1-1; TCRdb's assignment of TRBD1 cannot be checked, as there is no DNA. The CDR3 covers 16 residues. CDR1 is SGHAT and CDR2 is FQNNGV in the germline V gene. CDR3 region: CASSPGTGGLDTEAFF.

The rearrangement links TRBV28 to TRBJ2-1. CDR1 and CDR2 (germline): MDHEN, SYDVKM. The CDR3 consists of 13 residues. CDR3 residues: CASSLEAVEEQFF.

This rearrangement joins TRBV4-1 to TRBJ2-1. CDR1 and CDR2 from the germline V gene are MGHRA and YSYEKL. The CDR3 extends over 15 amino acids. CDR3 amino acids: CASSLGPEQNNEQFF.

CDR3 sequence: CASSLAGLGRETKNIQYF. The rearrangement uses TRBV7-8 and TRBJ2-4; TCRdb designates TRBD1, a call that cannot be tested without DNA. The CDR3 runs to 18 residues. Germline V lookup: CDR1 SGHVS, CDR2 FQNEAQ.